The 26 T cell receptor beta chains below come from one sample, sequenced in a study of OX40 agonist ivuxolimab in advanced cancers. TCRdb keeps only in-frame clones here, not all; method: immunoSEQ multiplex PCR. This table holds over 55,000 clones, 86% found once. This specimen consisted of CD4+ or CD8+ T cells sorted from blood, obtained in a trial of the OX40 agonist ivuxolimab. These receptors originate from an adult with an advanced solid tumor such as melanoma, head and neck, liver or kidney cancer.

This chain joins TRBV5-1 and TRBJ2-3; 12 nucleotides line up with TRBD2. CDR3 length: 18 residues. Germline V gives CDR1 SGHRS, CDR2 YFSETQ. With 0 bases clipped from V and 3 bases from J, the junction kept 8 bases outside the gene matches. CDR3 protein: CASSLALLAGGGTDTQYF. For the CDR3, the DNA is TGCGCCAGCAGCTTGGCCTTACTAGCGGGAGGAGGAACAGATACGCAGTATTTT.

The chain uses TRBV5-4 and TRBJ2-7; D remains ambiguous. CDR3 length: 15 residues. Trimming pared 0 bases from V and 0 bases from J, leaving 10 bases between. CDR1 is SGHNT and CDR2 is YYREEE in the germline V gene (reference sequence). CDR3 DNA: TGTGCCAGCAGCTTGGATCCACAGCGCTCCTACGAGCAGTACTTC. Its translation: CASSLDPQRSYEQYF.

The DNA for the CDR3 is TGTGCCAGCAGCTTAGATTCAACAGACTATGGCTACACCTTC. It translates to CASSLDSTDYGYTF. The rearrangement joins TRBV7-9 to TRBJ1-2; D not resolved. Per germline, CDR1 SEHNR and CDR2 FQNEAQ (reference sequence). Trimming shortened V by 1 base and J by 3 bases, and 9 bases separated the two germline ends. The CDR3 sequence is 14 residues long.

V usage is TRBV5-4 and J usage is TRBJ2-7; the match to TRBD1 covers 8 bases. Germline V gives CDR1 SGHNT, CDR2 YYREEE (reference sequence). The CDR3 consists of 14 residues. The V gene end was trimmed by 4 bases and the J gene end by 3 bases; junction bases not matched to a gene: 6. This CDR3 reads CASSAGQDLYEQYF. In nucleotides, the CDR3 is TGTGCCAGCAGCGCGGGACAGGATCTCTACGAGCAGTACTTC.

This clone was counted only a few times. This chain uses TRBV30 with TRBJ1-1; the D gene is possibly TRBD1 (6 bases). Deletions cut 0 bases from V and 1 base from J, with 6 bases between. The germline V gene encodes CDR1 GTSNPN and CDR2 SVGIG (reference sequence). This CDR3 region has 13 residues. CDR3 nucleotides: TGTGCCTGGAGTGTGGGGGCGAACACTGAAGCTTTCTTT. Protein: CAWSVGANTEAFF.

This chain links TRBV7-9 with TRBJ2-5; TRBD1 matches 9 bases. This CDR3 comprises 16 residues. CDR1 SEHNR and CDR2 FQNEAQ come from the germline V gene (reference sequence). The junction had 12 bases not matched to a gene; V was cut back by 5 bases and J by 5 bases. The CDR3 sequence: CASSRGEQGALETQYF. CDR3 DNA: TGTGCCAGCAGCCGAGGTGAACAGGGGGCGTTGGAGACCCAGTACTTC.

The chain recombines TRBV5-8 with TRBJ1-5; no reliable D call. The germline V and J ends were trimmed by 0 bases and 0 bases, with 7 bases remaining between them. Germline lookup yields CDR1 SGHTS and CDR2 YDEGEE. The CDR3 runs to 15 residues. The CDR3 DNA follows: TGTGCCAGCAGCTTGGGGCCCTCTAGCAATCAGCCCCAGCATTTT. This encodes CASSLGPSSNQPQHF.

The chain carries TRBV19 and TRBJ1-5; a possible D gene is TRBD1 (5 bases). CDR1 LNHDA and CDR2 SQIVND come from the germline V gene (reference sequence). The length of the CDR3 is 16 residues. Between the trimmed V and J ends, which lost 5 bases and 6 bases, there was a span of 20 bases. The CDR3, as DNA: TGTGCCAGTAGTCCAGGTGGGCAGGGAGGTTTTCAGCCCCAGCATTTT. Its protein product is CASSPGGQGGFQPQHF.

The chain has TRBV18 and TRBJ2-3, with a weak D call TRBD1 (6 bases). The V end lost 6 bases, the J end lost 0 bases, and 13 bases lay between the germline ends. The germline V gene has CDR1 KGHSH and CDR2 LQKENI. This CDR3 has 15 amino acids. As DNA, the CDR3 is TGTGCCAGCTCTTCGAACAGGGCTAGCACAGATACGCAGTATTTT. It codes for CASSSNRASTDTQYF.

The V and J genes are TRBV7-2 and TRBJ2-5; no clear D. TRBJ2-7 explains the end of the DNA better; the J call may be wrong. The length of the CDR3 is 13 residues. The germline V gene encodes CDR1 SGHTA and CDR2 FQGNSA. The CDR3 DNA sequence: TGTGCCAGCAGCTTCCAGAACTCCTACGAGCAGTACTTC. This sequence encodes CASSFQNSYEQYF.

V gene TRBV2 combines with J gene TRBJ2-3, with 8 bases fitting TRBD2. The CDR3 runs to 14 residues. Per germline, CDR1 SNHLY and CDR2 FYNNEI. CDR3 in amino acids: CASRLSGARDTQYF. The DNA of the CDR3 is TGTGCGTCCCGGCTTAGCGGGGCTCGAGATACGCAGTATTTT.

This rearrangement joins TRBV4-3 to TRBJ2-5, with 10 positions matching TRBD2. There are 18 residues in the CDR3. The germline V gene has CDR1 LGHNA and CDR2 YSLEER. J was trimmed by 4 bases and V by 0 bases; bases with no gene match: 11. The CDR3 DNA is TGCGCCAGCAGCCAAGAGCTAGCGGGAGCCCCGGCGGGAGAGACCCAGTACTTC. Translation gives CASSQELAGAPAGETQYF.

This clone was observed a few times. V is TRBV5-1 and J is TRBJ2-2; tentatively, D is TRBD2 (5 bases). The CDR3 has 16 residues. Germline loops: CDR1 SGHRS, CDR2 YFSETQ. V lost 0 bases to trimming and J lost 2 bases, with 11 bases between them. For the CDR3, the DNA is TGCGCCAGCAGCTTGGGTCCGCGGACTAACACCGGGGAGCTGTTTTTT. Protein: CASSLGPRTNTGELFF.

J is TRBJ1-6 and V is TRBV7-4, with a possible D match to TRBD1 (6 bases). CDR3 length: 13 amino acids. The V gene's germline CDR1 is SGHVT and CDR2 SQSDAQ. V was clipped by 6 bases and J by 6 bases, with 9 bases between them. CDR3 in DNA: TGTGCCAGCAGTTCGGACAGTAATTCACCCCTCCACTTT. It translates to CASSSDSNSPLHF. Full variable domain (remainder filled in from reference TRBV7-4 and TRBJ1-6): GAGVSQSPRYKVAKRGRDVALRCDSISGHVTLYWYRQTLGQGSEVLTYSQSDAQRDKSGRPSGRFSAERPERSVSTLKIQRTEQGDSAVYLCASSSDSNSPLHFGNGTRLTVT.

The count of this clone is one. The rearrangement links TRBV5-4 to TRBJ2-1; 7 nucleotides match TRBD1. This CDR3 contains 14 residues. Germline CDR1 is SGHNT and CDR2 is YYREEE (reference sequence). V lost 5 bases to trimming and J lost 5 bases; unmatched junction nucleotides: 7. The CDR3 sequence is CASSYRGPHNEQFF. CDR3 bases: TGTGCCAGCAGTTACAGGGGCCCTCACAATGAGCAGTTCTTC.

This clone was seen once. This chain links TRBV5-1 with TRBJ2-3, with D hard to call. CDR3 size: 15 residues. V was cut by 0 bases and J by 0 bases, with 8 bases left in between. Germline CDR1 SGHRS, CDR2 YFSETQ. CDR3 nucleotides: TGCGCCAGCAGCTTGGCCGTTGGCAGCACAGATACGCAGTATTTT. This gives the protein CASSLAVGSTDTQYF.

The chain recombines TRBV6-5 with TRBJ2-5, with 7 bases lining up with TRBD1. This CDR3 comprises 14 residues. The J segment lost 2 bases and the V segment lost 6 bases, leaving 6 bases of the junction unmatched. Germline CDR1 and CDR2: MNHEY and SVGAGI. CDR3 sequence: CASRRGQLQETQYF. The CDR3 DNA is TGTGCCAGCAGGAGGGGACAGTTACAAGAGACCCAGTACTTC.

The genes are TRBV28 and TRBJ1-3; no definite D call. The germline gives CDR1 MDHEN, CDR2 SYDVKM. Trimming took 5 bases from V and 0 from J, leaving 11 bases between them. This CDR3 is 15 amino acids long. CDR3 region: CASSLTVNSGNTIYF. The CDR3 bases are TGTGCCAGCAGTCTCACCGTCAACTCTGGAAACACCATATATTTT.

CDR3 protein: CASSPLETQYF. The CDR3 nucleotides are TGTGCCAGCAGCCCACTCGAGACCCAGTACTTC. The chain joins TRBV11-2 to TRBJ2-5, with D hard to call. Trimming stripped 5 bases from V and 5 bases from J, with 6 bases between. The CDR3 is made up of 11 amino acids. Germline assignment: CDR1 SGHAT and CDR2 FQNNGV.

The chain recombines TRBV7-2 with TRBJ1-1; D gene unclear. Germline V gene sequence: CDR1 SGHTA, CDR2 FQGNSA. V was pared by 4 bases and J by 1 base, with 16 bases between. The CDR3 contains 16 residues. The chain's CDR3 is CASSYGRTMGNTEAFF. The CDR3 DNA reads TGTGCCAGCAGCTACGGACGGACGATGGGGAACACTGAAGCTTTCTTT.

The rearrangement uses TRBV6-4 and TRBJ2-6; no clear D. Trimming pared 4 bases from V and 5 bases from J, leaving 15 bases between. Germline CDR1 MRHNA, CDR2 SNTAGT. CDR3 length: 16 amino acids. The CDR3 region has the DNA TGTGCCAGCAGTGTTAAACGACAAAGTCGGGCCAACGTCCTGACTTTC. This encodes CASSVKRQSRANVLTF.

The chain is built from TRBV28 and TRBJ1-5; weak D call: TRBD1 (5 bases). This CDR3 contains 15 residues. Trimming stripped 3 bases from V and 7 bases from J, with 16 bases between. The germline gives CDR1 MDHEN, CDR2 SYDVKM. The DNA for the CDR3 is TGTGCCAGCAGTTTGGCAGGGATGGAGTTACAGCCCCAGCATTTT. It translates to CASSLAGMELQPQHF. Full variable domain (remainder filled in from reference TRBV28 and TRBJ1-5): DVKVTQSSRYLVKRTGEKVFLECVQDMDHENMFWYRQDPGLGLRLIYFSYDVKMKEKGDIPEGYSVSREKKERFSLILESASTNQTSMYLCASSLAGMELQPQHFGDGTRLSIL.

The genes are TRBV12-5 and TRBJ2-7; 7 nucleotides agree with TRBD1. Germline CDR1 is LGHNT and CDR2 is FRNRAP. The CDR3 spans 17 residues. Unmatched junction bases numbered 18, after V lost 7 bases and J lost 3 bases. In DNA form, the CDR3 reads TGTGCTAGTGCCCCCGGCTCCCCTATCGACAGGGACTACGAGCAGTACTTC. It translates to CASAPGSPIDRDYEQYF.

This chain links TRBV19 with TRBJ2-1; D is ambiguous. CDR3 length: 14 amino acids. Trimming left V 5 bases short and J 5 bases short, with 13 bases between. The germline V gene has CDR1 LNHDA and CDR2 SQIVND (reference sequence). Written as DNA, the CDR3 is TGTGCCAGTAGTTTCGTGACTGGGCACAATGAGCAGTTCTTC. Translation: CASSFVTGHNEQFF.

The chain has TRBV30 and TRBJ1-4; 7 bases match TRBD1. The CDR3 loop spans 16 amino acids. Germline V gene lookup returns CDR1 GTSNPN and CDR2 SVGIG (reference sequence). Germline trimming cut 1 base from V and 7 bases from J; bases unmatched to any gene: 12. The CDR3 nucleotides read TGTGCCTGGAGTGGACCGCAAGGGGGCAGTTTTGAAAAACTGTTTTTT. Residues: CAWSGPQGGSFEKLFF.

The chain recombines TRBV19 with TRBJ2-2; tentatively, D is TRBD2 (5 bases). Germline values: CDR1 LNHDA, CDR2 SQIVND (reference sequence). Trimming took 2 bases from V and 9 from J, leaving 16 bases between them. The length of the CDR3 is 15 residues. The CDR3 protein is CASSIRTRVGRELFF. DNA for the CDR3: TGTGCCAGTAGTATACGCACTAGGGTAGGCAGGGAGCTGTTTTTT. Full variable domain (missing parts from reference TRBV19 and TRBJ2-2): DGGITQSPKYLFRKEGQNVTLSCEQNLNHDAMYWYRQDPGQGLRLIYYSQIVNDFQKGDIAEGYSVSREKKESFPLTVTSAQKNPTAFYLCASSIRTRVGRELFFGEGSRLTVL.